This T cell receptor beta chain was sequenced in a study of T cells after yellow fever vaccination. General observations from the study: After the booster, roughly 96% of CD4 and about 90% of CD8 primary-response clones were re-detected.

As regards this clonotype: What it binds is unknown.

The study made its TCR cDNA through 5'RACE template switching. That step introduced a universal primer site along with UMIs. Each CDR3 protein gets one entry after TCRdb re-called the 5' RACE reads with MiXCR. This table has 250,000 to 300,000 distinct CDR3 sequences, roughly 5.6% appearing once. CDR3 length: 16 amino acids. CDR1 and CDR2 from the germline V gene are DFQATT and SNEGSKA (reference sequence). J lost 1 base, V lost 1 base, and 8 bases had no gene match. This sample comprised CD4+ T cells sorted from PBMCs, obtained on the day of the yellow fever booster vaccination. The chain has TRBV20-1 and TRBJ2-5; 8 positions match TRBD2. This TCR was recovered from a man younger than 35 who received the YFV17D yellow fever vaccine. The CDR3 reads CSARAPGRGSQETQYF. The CDR3 region has the DNA TGCAGTGCTAGAGCGCCCGGGAGGGGTAGCCAAGAGACCCAGTACTTC.